These 21 T cell receptor beta chains were sequenced from one sample in a study of T cell responses to AZD1222 COVID-19 vaccine. Repertoires were generated with immunoSEQ multiplex PCR, while TCRdb's copy carries only in-frame clones and drops some. The profile covers 98,000 or so clones, with approximately 88% appearing a single time and around 9% taken by the ten largest. The sample was peripheral blood, taken on day 0 of AZD1222 vaccination. The receptors derive from an adult in good health.

The V and J genes are TRBV7-9 and TRBJ1-2, with 11 bases matching TRBD1. Trimming at V came to 1 base and at J to 5 bases, leaving 3 bases not matched to a gene. The CDR3 spans 15 residues. CDR1 and CDR2 (germline): SEHNR, FQNEAQ (reference sequence). This CDR3 is CASSLVGQGGYGYTF. The CDR3 DNA reads as TGTGCCAGCAGCTTAGTGGGACAGGGGGGATATGGCTACACCTTC.

CDR3 in DNA: TGTGCCAGTAGTATTAATAGCGGGGGACGAGATACGCAGTATTTT. This codes for CASSINSGGRDTQYF. The V gene is TRBV19, the J gene TRBJ2-3; TRBD2 matches 9 bases. The CDR3 is made up of 15 amino acids. Germline trimming cut 3 bases from V and 5 bases from J; bases unmatched to any gene: 6. Germline assignment: CDR1 LNHDA and CDR2 SQIVND (reference sequence).

This chain uses TRBV14 with TRBJ2-2; D remains ambiguous. The germline gives CDR1 SGHDN, CDR2 FVKESK. The CDR3 has 15 amino acids. Deletions cut 1 base from V and 0 bases from J, with 6 bases between. Here the CDR3 reads CASSQGLPNTGELFF. In DNA, the CDR3 is TGTGCCAGCAGCCAAGGACTCCCGAACACCGGGGAGCTGTTTTTT.

This chain uses TRBV11-3 with TRBJ2-3, with a possible D match to TRBD2 (7 bases). The CDR3 sequence is 15 residues long. Germline V gives CDR1 SGHNT, CDR2 YENEEA. Trimming left V 2 bases short and J 2 bases short, with 11 bases between. The CDR3 sequence is CASSLRGGFTDTQYF. The CDR3 DNA sequence: TGTGCCAGCAGCTTAAGGGGGGGGTTCACAGATACGCAGTATTTT.

The rearrangement links TRBV2 to TRBJ1-6; D is undetermined. V was pared by 5 bases and J by 10 bases, with 21 bases between. Germline CDR1 reads SNHLY; CDR2 reads FYNNEI. This CDR3 has 16 residues. The CDR3 loop is CASSNRPAFYGSPLHF. Written as DNA, the CDR3 is TGTGCCAGCAGTAACCGCCCCGCCTTTTATGGATCACCCCTCCACTTT.

Note on this clone: In the same sample, other DNA sequences code for this CDR3. This rearrangement joins TRBV3-1 (or the pseudogene TRBV3-2) to TRBJ2-2; unclear D gene. Deletions cut 3 bases from V and 4 bases from J, with 3 bases between. The CDR3 is made up of 12 amino acids. CDR1 is LGHDT, CDR2 YNNKEL, per germline (reference sequence). CDR3 DNA sequence: TGTGCCAGCAGCCAGGGCACCGGGGAGCTGTTTTTT. This sequence encodes CASSQGTGELFF.

The chain joins TRBV30 to TRBJ1-1; 8 bases match TRBD1. The CDR3 consists of 13 residues. The ends lost 7 bases at V and 12 bases at J; junction bases unmatched: 16. Per germline, CDR1 GTSNPN and CDR2 SVGIG (reference sequence). Written as DNA, the CDR3 is TGTGCCTATACCATCGGACAGGGTTTGATGCCTTTCTTT. Translated: CAYTIGQGLMPFF.

The V and J genes are TRBV5-1 and TRBJ1-2; tentatively, D is TRBD1 (6 bases). Germline V CDR1 and CDR2: SGHRS, YFSETQ. V lost 0 bases and J lost 2, with 14 bases in between. This CDR3 spans 16 amino acids. The CDR3: CASSLGTVTGNYGYTF. The CDR3 bases are TGCGCCAGCAGCTTGGGAACTGTGACAGGAAACTATGGCTACACCTTC.

V usage is TRBV9 and J usage is TRBJ2-7, with D tentatively TRBD2 (6 bases). The CDR3 totals 12 residues. CDR1 is SGDLS and CDR2 is YYNGEE in the germline V gene. The V and J ends lost 4 bases and 4 bases respectively, with 9 bases between them. The CDR3 DNA reads as TGTGCCAGCAGCCGGGACTCGTACGAGCAGTACTTC. Amino acids: CASSRDSYEQYF.

The chain combines TRBV28 with TRBJ2-1; 8 positions match TRBD1. The CDR3 runs 21 residues. Germline V gene data show CDR1 as MDHEN and CDR2 as SYDVKM. Trimming removed 4 bases from V and 1 base from J; junction bases left unmatched: 21. CDR3 sequence: CASSSVSGQVVGVTSYNEQFF. CDR3 in DNA: TGTGCCAGCAGTTCAGTATCGGGACAGGTAGTTGGGGTGACGTCCTACAATGAGCAGTTCTTC.

The chain recombines TRBV7-2 with TRBJ2-7, with TRBD1 matching over 9 bases. Germline V gene lookup returns CDR1 SGHTA and CDR2 FQGNSA. With 1 base clipped from V and 5 bases from J, the junction kept 6 bases outside the gene matches. CDR3 length: 15 residues. CDR3 in amino acids: CASSLGGTGKNEQYF. CDR3 in DNA: TGTGCCAGCAGCTTAGGGGGGACAGGGAAGAACGAGCAGTACTTC. The entire variable domain, with the rest obtained from reference TRBV7-2 and TRBJ2-7, is as follows: GAGVSQSPSNKVTEKGKDVELRCDPISGHTALYWYRQSLGQGLEFLIYFQGNSAPDKSGLPSDRFSAERTGGSVSTLTIQRTQQEDSAVYLCASSLGGTGKNEQYFGPGTRLTVT.

The genes are TRBV28 and TRBJ2-2, with TRBD1 identical over 8 bases. There are 15 residues in the CDR3. From germline, CDR1 is MDHEN and CDR2 SYDVKM. V was pared by 11 bases and J by 2 bases, with 10 bases of the junction left unmatched. CDR3 loop: CAGRFGTGNTGELFF. The CDR3, as DNA: TGTGCCGGCCGGTTCGGGACAGGCAACACCGGGGAGCTGTTTTTT.

This chain connects TRBV7-8 to TRBJ1-2; the D is unclear. There are 15 residues in the CDR3. Between the trimmed V and J ends, which lost 5 bases and 4 bases, there was a span of 17 bases. Germline CDR1 SGHVS, CDR2 FQNEAQ. The CDR3 bases are TGTGCCAGCAGCCTCGAGGAGCGGTCCCTCTATGGCTACACCTTC. Amino acid sequence: CASSLEERSLYGYTF.

The chain links TRBV6-5 to TRBJ2-1; no clear D. The length of the CDR3 is 14 residues. Looked up from germline, CDR1 is MNHEY and CDR2 is SVGAGI. The germline V and J ends were trimmed by 2 bases and 6 bases, with 11 bases remaining between them. The CDR3: CASSYAPGVNEQFF. The CDR3 DNA is TGTGCCAGCAGTTACGCGCCGGGCGTCAATGAGCAGTTCTTC.

The sample holds one count of this clone. The chain joins TRBV23-1 to TRBJ2-1, with D unresolved. TRBV23-1 is reported as an ORF; its role is uncertain. V lost 1 base and J lost 0, with 13 bases in between. This CDR3 is built from 17 residues. The CDR3 here is CASSQYMDRDSYNEQFF. CDR3 sequence (DNA): TGCGCCAGCAGTCAATACATGGACCGCGACTCCTACAATGAGCAGTTCTTC.

This clone occurred a few times. This rearrangement joins TRBV25-1 to TRBJ2-1; 11 nucleotides line up with TRBD2. CDR1 is MGHDK and CDR2 is SYGVNS in the germline V gene. This CDR3 has 17 residues. V shed 4 bases, J shed 1 base, and the junction held 6 bases outside the gene matches. In nucleotides, the CDR3 is TGTGCCAGCAGTGGACCGACTAGCGGGGTTTCCTACAATGAGCAGTTCTTC. Translation: CASSGPTSGVSYNEQFF.

The chain combines TRBV3-1 (or the pseudogene TRBV3-2) with TRBJ2-3; 7 positions agree with TRBD2. The CDR3 runs to 15 residues. Looked up from germline, CDR1 is LGHDT and CDR2 is YNNKEL (reference sequence). V was pared by 4 bases and J by 2 bases, with 6 bases of the junction left unmatched. DNA for the CDR3: TGTGCCAGCAGCCGGACTAGTGGGGCCACAGATACGCAGTATTTT. Its protein product is CASSRTSGATDTQYF.

V is TRBV6-2 or TRBV6-3 and J is TRBJ2-1, with 9 bases matching TRBD2. The V and J ends lost 2 bases and 6 bases, in that order; junction bases with no gene match: 5. The CDR3 extends over 15 amino acids. The germline V gene has CDR1 MNHEY and CDR2 SVGEGT. The CDR3 DNA sequence: TGTGCCAGCAGTTACGCCAGGCGGGGGGGCAATGAGCAGTTCTTC. It yields the protein CASSYARRGGNEQFF.

The chain combines TRBV27 with TRBJ2-7; 9 bases are a match to TRBD1. The CDR3 is made up of 14 amino acids. The trim removed 2 bases at V and 5 bases at J, leaving 4 bases unmatched. The germline V gene has CDR1 MNHEY and CDR2 SMNVEV (reference sequence). DNA for the CDR3: TGTGCCAGCAGTTTAGGACAGGGGAGCCACGAGCAGTACTTC. Translating it yields CASSLGQGSHEQYF.

The chain recombines TRBV4-1 with TRBJ1-4; D may be TRBD1 (5 bases). V was trimmed by 6 bases and J by 4 bases, leaving 15 bases between them. Germline-derived CDR1 and CDR2 are MGHRA and YSYEKL. This CDR3 spans 15 amino acids. The CDR3 DNA sequence: TGCGCCAGCAGTAAAAGGACACTCAGTAATGAAAAACTGTTTTTT. This translates into CASSKRTLSNEKLFF.

V usage is TRBV5-1 and J usage is TRBJ2-5; D is unresolved. CDR1 and CDR2 from the germline V gene are SGHRS and YFSETQ. Trimming cost V 0 bases and J 4 bases, with 7 bases left between them. The CDR3 consists of 13 residues. Here the CDR3 DNA reads TGCGCCAGCAGCTTGGGCGCCTCAGAGACCCAGTACTTC. Translated: CASSLGASETQYF. The variable domain in full, completed from reference TRBV5-1 and TRBJ2-5, reads KAGVTQTPRYLIKTRGQQVTLSCSPISGHRSVSWYQQTPGQGLQFLFEYFSETQRNKGNFPGRFSGRQFSNSRSEMNVSTLELGDSALYLCASSLGASETQYFGPGTRLLVL.